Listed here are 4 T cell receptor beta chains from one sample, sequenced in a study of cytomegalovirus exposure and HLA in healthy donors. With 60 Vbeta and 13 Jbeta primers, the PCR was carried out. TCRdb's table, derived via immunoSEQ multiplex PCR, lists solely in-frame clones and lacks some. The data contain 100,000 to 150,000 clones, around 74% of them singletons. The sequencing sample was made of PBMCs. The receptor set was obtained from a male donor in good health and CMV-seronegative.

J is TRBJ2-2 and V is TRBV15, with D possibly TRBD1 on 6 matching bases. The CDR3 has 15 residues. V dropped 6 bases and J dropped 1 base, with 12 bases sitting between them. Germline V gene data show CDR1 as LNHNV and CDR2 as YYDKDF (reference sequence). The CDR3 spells CATRTGQLNTGELFF. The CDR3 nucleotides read TGTGCCACCAGAACAGGACAGCTGAACACCGGGGAGCTGTTTTTT.

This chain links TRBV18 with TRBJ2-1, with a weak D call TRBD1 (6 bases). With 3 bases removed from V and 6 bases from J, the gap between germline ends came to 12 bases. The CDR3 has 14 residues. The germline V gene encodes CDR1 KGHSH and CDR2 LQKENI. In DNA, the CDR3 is TGTGCCAGCTCACCCAGGTCAGGGGCCAATGAGCAGTTCTTC. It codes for CASSPRSGANEQFF.

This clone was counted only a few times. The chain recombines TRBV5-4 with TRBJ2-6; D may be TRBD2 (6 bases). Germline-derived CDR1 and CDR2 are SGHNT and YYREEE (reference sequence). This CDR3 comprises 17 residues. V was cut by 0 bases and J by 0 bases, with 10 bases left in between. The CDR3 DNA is TGTGCCAGCAGCTTGGGCGGGGAGTTCTCTGGGGCCAACGTCCTGACTTTC. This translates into CASSLGGEFSGANVLTF.

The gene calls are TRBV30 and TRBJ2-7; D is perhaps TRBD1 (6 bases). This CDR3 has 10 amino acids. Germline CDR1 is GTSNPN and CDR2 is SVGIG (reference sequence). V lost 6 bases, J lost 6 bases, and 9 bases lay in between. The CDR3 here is CACGQPEQYF. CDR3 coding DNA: TGTGCCTGCGGACAGCCCGAGCAGTACTTC.